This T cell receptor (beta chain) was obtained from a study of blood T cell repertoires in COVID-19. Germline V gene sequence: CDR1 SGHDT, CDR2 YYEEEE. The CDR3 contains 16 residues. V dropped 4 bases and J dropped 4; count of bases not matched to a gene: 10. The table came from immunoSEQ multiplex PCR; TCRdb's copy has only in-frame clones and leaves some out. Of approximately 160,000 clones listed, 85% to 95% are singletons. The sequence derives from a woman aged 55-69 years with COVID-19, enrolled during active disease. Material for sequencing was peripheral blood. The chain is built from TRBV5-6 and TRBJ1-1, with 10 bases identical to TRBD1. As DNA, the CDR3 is TGTGCCAGCAGCATCGTGGTGACAGGGGGCCCCACTGAAGCTTTCTTT. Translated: CASSIVVTGGPTEAFF. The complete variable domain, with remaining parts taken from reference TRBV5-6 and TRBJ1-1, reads DAGVTQSPTHLIKTRGQQVTLRCSPKSGHDTVSWYQQALGQGPQFIFQYYEEEERQRGNFPDRFSGHQFPNYSSELNVNALLLGDSALYLCASSIVVTGGPTEAFFGQGTRLTVV.